This record covers a single T cell receptor beta chain. Antigen specificity is unknown. Unique molecular identifiers were built into the TCR beta cDNA libraries. Around 460,000 cDNA molecules came from roughly 1 to 10 million T cells. One entry per CDR3 protein, called by TCRdb with MiXCR from the PCR reads. The sample lists a few hundred thousand distinct CDR3 sequences; 30% to 45% were seen once. These data originate in a study of post-analysis software for immune sequencing data. Study-level background: Multiple sclerosis in the patients followed relapsing-remitting, secondary progressive and progressive-relapsing courses.

Per germline, CDR1 MDHEN and CDR2 SYDVKM. There are 14 residues in the CDR3. With 7 bases removed from V and 4 bases from J, the gap between germline ends came to 17 bases. Broader study findings: Patients used five TRBV segments, including TRBV5-6, TRBV5-1 and TRBV20-1, more often than controls. Controls' normalized Chao1 diversity significantly exceeded that of multiple sclerosis patients. Batch-matched samples strongly co-clustered by F measure.

This chain connects TRBV28 to TRBJ2-7; D may be TRBD2 (6 bases). The sequencing input was blood. The origin of this receptor is a girl aged 2 to 10 with multiple sclerosis. The CDR3 region is CASTSALEGYEQYF. The DNA of the CDR3 is TGTGCCAGCACCTCCGCCCTGGAGGGGTACGAGCAGTACTTC.